The 11 T cell receptor beta chains given below trace back to one sample, sequenced in a study of T cell responses to AZD1222 COVID-19 vaccine. Profiled with immunoSEQ multiplex PCR; TCRdb holds only in-frame clones, not every one. The sample has about 270,000 clones, 90% to 95% seen once. The material was peripheral blood, obtained 28 days after the second AZD1222 dose. These receptors were obtained from an adult who received the AZD1222 COVID-19 vaccine.

V is TRBV5-1 and J is TRBJ2-3; the D gene is possibly TRBD1 (6 bases). CDR3 length: 16 residues. The V and J ends lost 4 bases and 2 bases respectively, with 17 bases between them. The germline V gene has CDR1 SGHRS and CDR2 YFSETQ. Here the CDR3 DNA reads TGCGCCAGCAGCCCCGCACGAGGACAGAACACAGATACGCAGTATTTT. Amino acids: CASSPARGQNTDTQYF.

A single count supports this clone. V and J are TRBV12-3 or TRBV12-4 and TRBJ2-1, with unresolved D. Trimming stripped 5 bases from V and 10 bases from J, with 6 bases between. The CDR3 spans 10 residues. Here the CDR3 reads CASSHGEQFF. In DNA, the CDR3 is TGTGCCAGCAGTCACGGCGAGCAGTTCTTC.

The rearrangement joins TRBV9 to TRBJ1-2; 7 nucleotides agree with TRBD1. This CDR3 comprises 13 residues. Germline V CDR1 and CDR2: SGDLS, YYNGEE. Trimming cost V 3 bases and J 4 bases; bases outside gene matches: 3. The CDR3 loop is CASSARQGYGYTF. The CDR3 region has the DNA TGTGCCAGCAGCGCACGACAGGGCTATGGCTACACCTTC.

J is TRBJ2-7 and V is TRBV28, with TRBD1 matching 8 bases. V shed 10 bases, J shed 0 bases, and the junction held 5 bases outside the gene matches. Germline-derived CDR1 and CDR2 are MDHEN and SYDVKM. The CDR3 length is 13 residues. CDR3 loop: CATRTGSSYEQYF. The CDR3, as DNA: TGTGCCACCAGGACAGGGAGCTCCTACGAGCAGTACTTC.

J is TRBJ2-7 and V is TRBV2; D ambiguous. CDR3 length: 11 residues. The germline V gene encodes CDR1 SNHLY and CDR2 FYNNEI. The V end lost 7 bases, the J end lost 4 bases, and 8 bases lay between the germline ends. This chain's CDR3 is CASTAGYEQYF. CDR3 DNA sequence: TGTGCCAGCACCGCCGGATACGAGCAGTACTTC. The variable domain in full, with the rest retrieved from reference TRBV2 and TRBJ2-7, is EPEVTQTPSHQVTQMGQEVILRCVPISNHLYFYWYRQILGQKVEFLVSFYNNEISEKSEIFDDQFSVERPDGSNFTLKIRSTKLEDSAMYFCASTAGYEQYFGPGTRLTVT.

This chain joins TRBV2 and TRBJ1-1; TRBD1 is a possible D gene (6 bases). Trimming shortened V by 7 bases and J by 10 bases, and 16 bases separated the two germline ends. This CDR3 is 12 amino acids long. Germline assignment: CDR1 SNHLY and CDR2 FYNNEI. CDR3 sequence reads: CASTEDSGGAFF. The CDR3 DNA follows: TGTGCCAGCACTGAGGACAGTGGGGGAGCTTTCTTT. The whole variable domain, remainder taken from reference TRBV2 and TRBJ1-1, is EPEVTQTPSHQVTQMGQEVILRCVPISNHLYFYWYRQILGQKVEFLVSFYNNEISEKSEIFDDQFSVERPDGSNFTLKIRSTKLEDSAMYFCASTEDSGGAFFGQGTRLTVV.

This chain uses TRBV7-9 with TRBJ2-7; D remains unclear. V lost 2 bases to trimming and J lost 4 bases, with 6 bases between them. This CDR3 is 12 amino acids long. CDR1 and CDR2 from the germline V gene are SEHNR and FQNEAQ (reference sequence). The CDR3 spells CASSLIPYEQYF. DNA for the CDR3: TGTGCCAGCAGCTTAATACCGTACGAGCAGTACTTC.

The rearrangement links TRBV3-1 (or the pseudogene TRBV3-2) to TRBJ2-7, with D possibly TRBD1 on 5 matching bases. V dropped 3 bases and J dropped 4 bases, with 22 bases sitting between them. The CDR3 contains 17 residues. Per germline, CDR1 LGHDT and CDR2 YNNKEL (reference sequence). CDR3 sequence: CASSHRSRQGFTYEQYF. DNA for the CDR3: TGTGCCAGCAGCCATAGGTCGAGGCAGGGATTCACATACGAGCAGTACTTC.

The chain uses TRBV4-1 and TRBJ1-1; TRBD1 matches 9 bases. V lost 1 base and J lost 3; bases outside the gene matches: 12. The CDR3 is 18 amino acids. Germline lookup yields CDR1 MGHRA and CDR2 YSYEKL. The CDR3 bases are TGCGCCAGCAGCCAAGTTGCTGGGACAGGGATCGGGGACACTGAAGCTTTCTTT. Protein: CASSQVAGTGIGDTEAFF.

The V gene is TRBV28, the J gene TRBJ2-1; 13 bases agree with TRBD2. The CDR3 has 13 residues. Trimming at V came to 3 bases and at J to 14 bases, leaving 4 bases not matched to a gene. Germline V CDR1 and CDR2: MDHEN, SYDVKM. The CDR3 nucleotides are TGTGCCAGCAGTTTCCGGACTAGCGGGGGAGAGTTCTTC. Encoded protein: CASSFRTSGGEFF.

The chain is built from TRBV28 and TRBJ2-7; D tentatively reads TRBD1 or TRBD2 (5 bases each). Germline V CDR1 and CDR2: MDHEN, SYDVKM. Trimming took off 3 bases at V and 3 bases at J, with 6 bases between the two ends. The CDR3 is 12 residues long. CDR3 nucleotides: TGTGCCAGCAGTTTGGGGGACTACGAGCAGTACTTC. Its translation is CASSLGDYEQYF.